Listed below are T cell receptor beta chains from one sample, sequenced in a study of T cell responses to AZD1222 COVID-19 vaccine. Clones were read by immunoSEQ multiplex PCR, and TCRdb kept only the in-frame ones, dropping some. The table records some 170,000 clones, 85% to 90% of them present only once. The input for sequencing was peripheral blood, taken on day 0 of AZD1222 vaccination. The receptor source for this set is an adult in good health. CDR3s include the opening cysteine and the closing phenylalanine or tryptophan. A D gene is named only where the DNA matches it firmly. Part of the rows lack a size; the others show once, few, many or a class for expanded clones.

j_call clone_size v_call cdr3_length d_call cdr3_aa cdr3_nt
TRBJ1-5 NA TRBV6-5 15 TRBD1 CASSKQGQPYQPQHF TGTGCCAGCAGTAAGCAGGGACAGCCATATCAGCCCCAGCATTTT
TRBJ2-7 NA TRBV14 19 NA CASSQEPFLLAQHSYEQYF TGTGCCAGTAGCCAAGAACCCTTCCTGCTAGCGCAACACTCCTACGAGCAGTACTTC
TRBJ2-2 NA TRBV10-2 17 TRBD1 CASTDRGVGANTGELFF TGCGCCAGCACTGACAGGGGCGTCGGCGCGAACACCGGGGAGCTGTTTTTT
TRBJ1-2 NA TRBV28 12 NA CASSSVTGGYTF TGTGCCAGCAGTTCGGTCACAGGTGGCTACACCTTC
TRBJ2-3 NA TRBV29-1 13 NA CSVEVGRSDTQYF TGCAGCGTTGAAGTGGGGAGGTCAGATACGCAGTATTTT
TRBJ1-5 NA TRBV28 15 NA CASSRSGGVGQPQHF TGTGCCAGCAGCCGGTCGGGGGGCGTGGGGCAGCCCCAGCATTTT
TRBJ2-3 NA TRBV3-1/TRBV3-2 16 NA CASSLPRRGSGDTQYF TGTGCCAGCAGCCTCCCCCGCAGGGGCAGCGGGGATACGCAGTATTTT
TRBJ1-1 NA TRBV4-1 16 NA CASSHPRAGSLTEAFF TGCGCCAGCAGCCATCCCAGGGCGGGGAGTCTCACTGAAGCTTTCTTT
TRBJ2-3 NA TRBV5-1 17 NA CASSLAGQLPSTDTQYF TGCGCCAGCAGCTTGGCGGGCCAGCTACCAAGCACAGATACGCAGTATTTT
TRBJ1-1 NA TRBV28 15 NA CASRRKRQGWVEAFF TGTGCCAGCAGGCGAAAACGCCAGGGATGGGTTGAGGCTTTCTTT
TRBJ1-1 NA TRBV27 16 TRBD1 CASSLGVGTGNTEAFF TGTGCCAGCAGTTTAGGAGTTGGGACAGGGAACACTGAAGCTTTCTTT
TRBJ2-7 once TRBV6-2/TRBV6-3 17 TRBD2 CASSSAGASGHLYEQYF TGTGCCAGCAGTTCCGCCGGGGCTAGCGGCCACCTCTACGAGCAGTACTTC
TRBJ1-1 NA TRBV5-5 13 NA CASSLTTATEAFF TGTGCCAGCAGCTTAACGACAGCGACCGAAGCTTTCTTT
TRBJ1-5 NA TRBV28 14 NA CASKKGFRVQPQHF TGTGCCAGCAAGAAGGGGTTTAGGGTTCAGCCCCAGCATTTT
TRBJ1-1 NA TRBV19 14 NA CASSKVELNTEAFF TGTGCCAGTAGTAAGGTGGAGTTGAACACTGAAGCTTTCTTT
TRBJ1-6 NA TRBV19 14 NA CASKVVGVLSPLHF TGTGCCAGTAAGGTCGTGGGGGTCCTTTCACCCCTCCACTTT
TRBJ2-1 NA TRBV5-1 15 TRBD2 CASSLEAGGYNEQFF TGCGCCAGCAGCTTGGAAGCGGGAGGGTACAATGAGCAGTTCTTC
TRBJ2-7 once TRBV2 15 TRBD2 CASRQPGLVTGEQYF TGTGCCAGCAGGCAACCGGGACTAGTCACCGGCGAGCAGTACTTC
TRBJ1-2 NA TRBV27 14 TRBD1 CASRGQGEYYGYTF TGTGCCAGCAGAGGACAGGGGGAATACTATGGCTACACCTTC
TRBJ1-6 once TRBV7-8 15 TRBD1 CASSRTGLQVSPLHF TGTGCCAGCAGCCGGACAGGCCTACAGGTTTCACCCCTCCACTTT
TRBJ2-1 NA TRBV6-6 14 TRBD1 CASSGTGGYYEQFF TGTGCCAGCAGCGGGACAGGGGGATACTATGAGCAGTTCTTC
TRBJ1-6 once TRBV5-6 15 NA CASSLTVVGDSPLHF TGTGCCAGCAGCTTGACCGTGGTTGGGGATTCACCCCTCCACTTT
TRBJ1-2 NA TRBV7-6 14 NA CASSAAGRNYGYTF TGTGCCAGCAGCGCAGCAGGGCGGAACTATGGCTACACCTTC
TRBJ2-5 NA TRBV3-1/TRBV3-2 14 NA CASSLSSSQETQYF TGTGCCAGCAGCCTAAGCAGTAGCCAAGAGACCCAGTACTTC
TRBJ2-1 once TRBV6-5 13 NA CASSGVALNEQFF TGTGCCAGCTCGGGGGTAGCCCTGAATGAGCAGTTCTTC
TRBJ1-1 NA TRBV6-5 14 TRBD1 CASSKPGQVTEAFF TGTGCCAGCAGTAAACCGGGACAGGTCACTGAAGCTTTCTTT
TRBJ2-1 NA TRBV20-1 11 TRBD2 CSASGGSEQFF TGCAGTGCTAGTGGCGGGAGTGAGCAGTTCTTC
TRBJ1-3 NA TRBV6-2/TRBV6-3 19 TRBD1 CASSFDTGTVTYSGNTIYF TGTGCCAGCAGCTTCGACACTGGGACAGTCACTTACTCTGGAAACACCATATATTTT
TRBJ1-5 NA TRBV19 13 TRBD1 CASSTDRVQPQHF TGTGCCAGTAGTACGGACAGGGTCCAGCCCCAGCATTTT